This section outlines one TCR beta chain sequence together with its context. This CDR3 has 15 amino acids. V dropped 7 bases and J dropped 2; count of bases not matched to a gene: 12. Germline V CDR1 and CDR2: DFQATT, SNEGSKA (reference sequence). TCRdb analysed the RT-PCR reads with MiXCR anew, one entry per CDR3 protein. Of about 400,000 distinct CDR3 sequences listed, roughly 16% are singletons. This sample was taken from a study of patients and donors after allogeneic stem cell transplantation. The chain is built from TRBV20-1 and TRBJ2-5, with 8 bases identical to TRBD2. The specimen was blood, either unsorted or a sorted T cell fraction (not recorded which). The sequence was obtained from a human donor who was either an allogeneic HSCT recipient or a stem cell or donor lymphocyte infusion donor (not recorded which). It is not recorded whose cells these are; they may come from a transplant donor. The CDR3 region is CSVPFGGDFQETQYF. CDR3 bases: TGCAGTGTCCCCTTCGGGGGGGATTTTCAAGAGACCCAGTACTTC.